This TCR beta chain was found in a study of beta chain features in type 1 diabetes. General study results and limits: Shorter TCRB CDR3s, moderately but significantly so, were found in Type 1 diabetes patients in all four CD4+ subsets.

Investigators reverse transcribed all isolated RNA, so they sequenced expressed TCRB transcripts. Method: immunoSEQ multiplex PCR; TCRdb's copy keeps in-frame clones and lacks some. The sample carries some 350,000 clones, about 10% recorded once. V was pared by 0 bases and J by 3 bases, with 1 base of the junction left unmatched. The V gene's germline CDR1 is LGHNA and CDR2 YNFKEQ. This CDR3 comprises 15 residues. On this clone: Its antigen is currently unknown.

The material sequenced was central memory CD4+ T cells from blood. This TCR was sampled from a man between 25 and 39 years old with type 1 diabetes. The chain couples TRBV4-2 to TRBJ2-7, with 11 nucleotides matching TRBD2. CDR3 coding DNA: TGTGCCAGCAGCCAAGAACTAGCGGGAGACTACGAGCAGTACTTC. It yields the protein CASSQELAGDYEQYF.